This T cell receptor (beta chain) appears in the sequencing data of a study of blood T cell repertoires in COVID-19. Whole-study context: Acute and convalescent COVID-19 samples came from the United States, Italy and Spain. In each case, the material was cDNA or gDNA derived from T cells, B-cell-depleted T cells, or PBMCs.

Original data processing: How many nucleated cells were present was estimated from reference gene primer amplification. The assay was immunoSEQ multiplex PCR, and TCRdb's table has in-frame clones only and misses some. V, J and clone size derive from that table, while D and trimming were established from the DNA sequence. The sample lists roughly 670,000 clones; 85% to 90% were seen once. CDR3 length: 11 amino acids. Trimming shortened V by 8 bases and J by 4 bases, and 12 bases separated the two germline ends. CDR1 is GTSNPN, CDR2 SVGIG, per germline (reference sequence). The sequencing sample was made of peripheral blood. The sequence was collected from a woman aged 18 to 35 with acute or convalescent COVID-19. The chain is built from TRBV30 and TRBJ2-7; tentative D call: TRBD1 (5 bases). CDR3 coding DNA: TGTGCCGGCACCCAGGGATACGAGCAGTACTTC. Translating it yields CAGTQGYEQYF.